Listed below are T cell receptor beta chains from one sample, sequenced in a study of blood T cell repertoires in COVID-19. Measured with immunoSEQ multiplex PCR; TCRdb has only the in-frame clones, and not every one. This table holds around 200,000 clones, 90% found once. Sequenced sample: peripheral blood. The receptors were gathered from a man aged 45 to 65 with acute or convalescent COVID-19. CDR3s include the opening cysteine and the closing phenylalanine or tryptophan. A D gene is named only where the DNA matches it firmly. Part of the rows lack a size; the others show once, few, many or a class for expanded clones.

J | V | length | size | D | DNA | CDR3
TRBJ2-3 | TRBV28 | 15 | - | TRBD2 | TGTGCCAGCAGTTTAGGGGCCAGCGGGAAAGATACGCAGTATTTT | CASSLGASGKDTQYF
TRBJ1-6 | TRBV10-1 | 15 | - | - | TGCGCCAGCAGTGAGTCAGTCAGGGGAAATTCACCCCTCCACTTT | CASSESVRGNSPLHF
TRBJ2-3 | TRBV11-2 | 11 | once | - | TGTGCCAGCAGCACTACAGATACGCAGTATTTT | CASSTTDTQYF
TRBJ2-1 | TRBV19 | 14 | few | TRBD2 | TGTGCCAGTAGTTATAGCGGGGGGCACAATGAGCAGTTCTTC | CASSYSGGHNEQFF
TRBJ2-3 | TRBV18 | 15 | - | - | TGTGCCAGCTCACCACTACAGGGTAGCACAGATACGCAGTATTTT | CASSPLQGSTDTQYF
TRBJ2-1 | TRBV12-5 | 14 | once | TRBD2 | TGTGCTAGTGGTCCGGGACTAATCACGAATGAGCAGTTCTTC | CASGPGLITNEQFF
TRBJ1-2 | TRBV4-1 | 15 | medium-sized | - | TGCGCCAGCAGCCAAGTGGTGCAGGGGAACTATGGCTACACCTTC | CASSQVVQGNYGYTF
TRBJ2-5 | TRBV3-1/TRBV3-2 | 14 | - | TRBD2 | TGTGCCAGCAGACCACCCGGGACTAGTTGGGCCCAGTACTTC | CASRPPGTSWAQYF
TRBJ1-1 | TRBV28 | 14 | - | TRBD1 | TGTGCCAGCAAAGGACAGGGGATTAACACTGAAGCTTTCTTT | CASKGQGINTEAFF
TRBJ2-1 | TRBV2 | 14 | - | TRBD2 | TGTGCCAGCAGAGGACTAGTTTCCTACAATGAGCAGTTCTTC | CASRGLVSYNEQFF
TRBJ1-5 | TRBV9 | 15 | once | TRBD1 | TGTGCCAGCAGCGTCAGTCCTACAGGGGATCAGCCCCAGCATTTT | CASSVSPTGDQPQHF
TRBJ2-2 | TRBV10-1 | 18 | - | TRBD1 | TGCGCCAGCAGTGAGTCGACTAGCCTCGGGACAGGGACCGGGGAGCTGTTTTTT | CASSESTSLGTGTGELFF
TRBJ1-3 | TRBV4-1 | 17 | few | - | TGCGCCAGCAGCCAAGAGGAGATTCGGAGGGCAGGAAACACCATATATTTT | CASSQEEIRRAGNTIYF
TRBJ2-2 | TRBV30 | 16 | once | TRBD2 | TGTGCCTGGAGCCAACAGCTAGCGGGAGGGGCCGGGGAGCTGTTTTTT | CAWSQQLAGGAGELFF
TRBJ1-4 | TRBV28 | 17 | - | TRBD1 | TGTGCCAGCAGGGCTGGGACAGGGGTTGCCGATAATGAAAAACTGTTTTTT | CASRAGTGVADNEKLFF
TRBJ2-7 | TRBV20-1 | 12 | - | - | TGCAGTGCTAGTCCAGGGATATACGAGCAGTACTTC | CSASPGIYEQYF
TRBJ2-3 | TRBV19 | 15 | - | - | TGTGCCAGTAAAAGGGGTTATCAATTGTGGGATACGCAGTATTTT | CASKRGYQLWDTQYF
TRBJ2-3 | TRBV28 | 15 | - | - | TGTGCCAGCCTCCCCGATCGGCGGGGCACAGATACGCAGTATTTT | CASLPDRRGTDTQYF
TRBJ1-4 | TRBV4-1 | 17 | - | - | TGCGCCAGCAGCCAAGGCCCCTCGGGACATAAGAATGAAAAACTGTTTTTT | CASSQGPSGHKNEKLFF
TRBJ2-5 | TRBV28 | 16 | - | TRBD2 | TGTGCCAGCACTCCAGGGCGGGAGGGGAGGCAAGAGACCCAGTACTTC | CASTPGREGRQETQYF
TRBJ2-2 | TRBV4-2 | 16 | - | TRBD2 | TGTGCCAGCAGCCAGGGGAGCGGGGATTGGACCGGGGAGCTGTTTTTT | CASSQGSGDWTGELFF
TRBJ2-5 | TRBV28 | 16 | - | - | TGTGCCAGCAGTTTTTTTCCCAGTTGGTACCAAGAGACCCAGTACTTC | CASSFFPSWYQETQYF
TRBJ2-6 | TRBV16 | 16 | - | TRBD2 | TGTGCCAGCAGCCAAACTAGCGGGACTGGGGCCAACGTCCTGACTTTC | CASSQTSGTGANVLTF
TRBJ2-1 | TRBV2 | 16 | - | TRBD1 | TGTGCCAGCAGTGCGGAGACAGGGGGCCGCCTGGATGAGCAGTTCTTC | CASSAETGGRLDEQFF
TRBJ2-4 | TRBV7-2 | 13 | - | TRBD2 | TGTGCCAGCAGCTTTAGCGGGGGTGACATTCAGTACTTC | CASSFSGGDIQYF
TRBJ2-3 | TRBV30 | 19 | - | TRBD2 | TGTGCCTGGAGTCCCACGGGGTTGCGACTAGCGGGGGGCAAACCTAAGCAGTATTTT | CAWSPTGLRLAGGKPKQYF
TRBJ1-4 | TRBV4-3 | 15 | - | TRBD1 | TGCGCCAGCAGCCAAGTCGGGACAGGGAACGAAAAACTGTTTTTT | CASSQVGTGNEKLFF
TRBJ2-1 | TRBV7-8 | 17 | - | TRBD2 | TGTGCCAGCAGCTTAGCGACTAGCGGGGGTCCGAGGGACGAGCAGTTCTTC | CASSLATSGGPRDEQFF
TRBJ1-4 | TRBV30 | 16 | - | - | TGTGCCTGGAGGCGTCCCGACAGGTGGATCAATGAAAAACTGTTTTTT | CAWRRPDRWINEKLFF
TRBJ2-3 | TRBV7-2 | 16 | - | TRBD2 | TGTGCCAGCAGCCCCGGACTAGCGGGGGACACAGATACGCAGTATTTT | CASSPGLAGDTDTQYF
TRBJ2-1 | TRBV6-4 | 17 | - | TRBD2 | TGTGCCAGCAGAGAACGCCCGAGCGGGGGGGCTGGCAATGAGCAGTTCTTC | CASRERPSGGAGNEQFF
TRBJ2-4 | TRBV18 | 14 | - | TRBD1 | TGTGCCAGCCGACAGGGTTTACGAGAAAACATTCAGTACTTC | CASRQGLRENIQYF
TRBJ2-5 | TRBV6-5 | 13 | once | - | TGTGCCAGCAGGGACAGCAACCAAGAGACCCAGTACTTC | CASRDSNQETQYF
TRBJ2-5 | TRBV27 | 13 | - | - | TGTGCCAGCAGTCGGTGGGGGGAAGAGACCCAGTACTTC | CASSRWGEETQYF
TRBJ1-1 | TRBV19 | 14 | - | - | TGTGCCAGTAGTATTTGGGAGATGAACACTGAAGCTTTCTTT | CASSIWEMNTEAFF
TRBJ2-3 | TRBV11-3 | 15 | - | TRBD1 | TGTGCCAGCAGCAAAGGACAGGGGCGTACAGATACGCAGTATTTT | CASSKGQGRTDTQYF
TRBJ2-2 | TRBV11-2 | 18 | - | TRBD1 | TGTGCCAGCAGCTCCCCAACCTCTGACAGGGGGCAGACCGGGGAGCTGTTTTTT | CASSSPTSDRGQTGELFF
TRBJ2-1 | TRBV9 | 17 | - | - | TGTGCCAGCAGCGCCCCGAAGACTAGAACGTACGGGGATGAGCAGTTCTTC | CASSAPKTRTYGDEQFF
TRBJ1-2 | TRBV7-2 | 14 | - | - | TGTGCCAGCAACATTAACCCCAGGGGTTTCGGCTACACCTTC | CASNINPRGFGYTF
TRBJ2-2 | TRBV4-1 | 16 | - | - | TGCGCCAGCAGCCAAGGAAATACAGGGACGCCCGGGGAGCTGTTTTTT | CASSQGNTGTPGELFF
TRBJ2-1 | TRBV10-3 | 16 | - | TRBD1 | TGTGCCATCAGTGAGTCCGGACAGGGGTTTAGGGATGAGCAGTTCTTC | CAISESGQGFRDEQFF
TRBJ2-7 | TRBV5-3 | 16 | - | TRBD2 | TGTGCCAGAACCCTCGGACTAGCGGGAAGCTCCTACGAGCAGTACTTC | CARTLGLAGSSYEQYF
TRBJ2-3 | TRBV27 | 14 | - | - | TGTGCCAGCAAAAGGACAGTCGTGGCAGATACGCAGTATTTT | CASKRTVVADTQYF
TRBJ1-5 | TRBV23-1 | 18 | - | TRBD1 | TGCGCCAGCAGTCAACGCCTCGGACAGGAAAGTAACGGTCAGCCCCAGCATTTT | CASSQRLGQESNGQPQHF
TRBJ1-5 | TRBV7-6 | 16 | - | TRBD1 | TGTGCCAGCAGCTTAGGGGGACAGGGGTCACGGCAGCCCCAGCATTTT | CASSLGGQGSRQPQHF
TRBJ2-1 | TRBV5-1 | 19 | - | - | TGCGCCAGCAGCTTGGCCCGGGGCGGGACCCTTAGCTCCTACAATGAGCAGTTCTTC | CASSLARGGTLSSYNEQFF
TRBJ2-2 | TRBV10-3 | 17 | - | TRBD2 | TGTGCCATCAGTGAGTCGGGAGCGGGGGCGAACACCGGGGAGCTGTTTTTT | CAISESGAGANTGELFF
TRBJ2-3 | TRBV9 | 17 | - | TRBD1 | TGTGCCAGCAGCACAGGGGGGAGCGCTATTGGCACAGATACGCAGTATTTT | CASSTGGSAIGTDTQYF
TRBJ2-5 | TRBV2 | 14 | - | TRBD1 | TGTGCCAGCAGCTACGGACAGGGTGCGAAGACCCAGTACTTC | CASSYGQGAKTQYF
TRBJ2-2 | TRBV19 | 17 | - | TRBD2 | TGTGCCAGTAGTGTCAGCCCGCGGGACTATGGGGGCGGGGAGCTGTTTTTT | CASSVSPRDYGGGELFF
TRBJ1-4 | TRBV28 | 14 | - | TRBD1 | TGTGCCAGCAGTGAGACAGGGCTTAGGGAAAAACTGTTTTTT | CASSETGLREKLFF
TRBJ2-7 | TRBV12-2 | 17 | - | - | TGTGCAAGTCGCAATGGGCTAGCGGGATGTGTTGGTTACGAGCAGTACTTC | CASRNGLAGCVGYEQYF
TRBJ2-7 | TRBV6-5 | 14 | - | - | TGTGCCAGCAGTATACTCGACAGTTCCTACGAGCAGTACTTC | CASSILDSSYEQYF
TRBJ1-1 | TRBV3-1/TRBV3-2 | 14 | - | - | TGTGCCAGCAGCCCCCGAAGAAGAGGGACTGAAGCTTTCTTT | CASSPRRRGTEAFF